This note documents a single TCR beta chain sequence. What it binds is not known. The data belong to a study of cytomegalovirus exposure and HLA in healthy donors. Turning to the study itself: Earlier, 150 million to 200 million T cells were analyzed, and 90 million to 120 million unique TCR beta sequences were found among them. Early release data held 85 million to 95 million unique TCRs from HLA-typed donors.

General observations from the study: Presence/absence analyses assumed roughly uniform sequencing depth across donors, which may not hold.

Germline V gene lookup returns CDR1 SGHRS and CDR2 YFSETQ. V was trimmed by 0 bases and J by 5 bases, leaving 12 bases between them. There are 15 residues in the CDR3. 13 Jbeta primers and 60 Vbeta primers were used for the PCR. Measured with immunoSEQ multiplex PCR; TCRdb has only the in-frame clones, and not every one. The data contain 130,000 or so clones, about 77% of them singletons. The chain couples TRBV5-1 to TRBJ1-5, with a tentative D call TRBD1 (5 bases). The specimen was PBMCs. This clonotype originated in a female donor in good health and CMV-seronegative. The CDR3 DNA is TGCGCCAGCAGCTTGGAGGGGCTGGGGTATCAGCCCCAGCATTTT. It encodes CASSLEGLGYQPQHF. The complete variable domain, with remaining parts taken from reference TRBV5-1 and TRBJ1-5, reads KAGVTQTPRYLIKTRGQQVTLSCSPISGHRSVSWYQQTPGQGLQFLFEYFSETQRNKGNFPGRFSGRQFSNSRSEMNVSTLELGDSALYLCASSLEGLGYQPQHFGDGTRLSIL.